This paragraph covers one T cell receptor (beta chain) sequence. Its antigen remains unidentified. This specimen belongs to a study of T-cell memory formation after mild COVID-19. Study observations and caveats: Chiefly within CM and EM were the contracting CD4+ clones; CD8+ ones were within EMRA. Some responding clones appeared in pre-infection memory, suggesting cross-reactive memory joined.

TCRdb fed the 5' RACE reads into MiXCR, producing one record per CDR3 protein. The sample consists of some 600,000 distinct CDR3 sequences, about 18% of them appearing once. Trimming cost V 5 bases and J 5 bases; bases outside gene matches: 10. The V gene's germline CDR1 is LGHDT and CDR2 YNNKEL (reference sequence). This CDR3 region has 16 residues. The source is an adult woman who had mild COVID-19 (a few samples of this study predate the infection). Cell type and time point are not known. This chain connects TRBV3-1 to TRBJ2-3, with TRBD1 matching over 10 bases. Source material: PBMCs or a T cell subset sorted from them (not recorded which). The CDR3 loop reads CASSLRPGQGLDTQYF. The DNA for the CDR3 is TGTGCCAGCAGCTTAAGACCGGGACAGGGGCTAGATACGCAGTATTTT.